This T cell receptor (beta chain) appears in the sequencing data of a study of blood T cells in healthy people across ages. Study-wide background: With template switching, about one barcoded beta molecule was captured per two T cells.

CDR1 and CDR2 (germline): SGHRS, YFSETQ. The CDR3 consists of 14 residues. V was clipped by 6 bases and J by 5 bases, with 17 bases between them. Combining a sample-barcoded 5' primer with a J-beta primer mix, a second PCR ran for roughly 6 to 11 cycles. TCRdb reprocessed the 5' RACE reads with MiXCR, giving one entry per CDR3 protein. The data contain approximately 2,000,000 distinct CDR3 sequences, 35% to 50% of them singletons. A word on this clonotype: Its cognate antigen is unknown.

General study points: While age rose, TCR beta diversity per million T cells dropped in a roughly linear way. More naive CD4+ cells and higher diversity marked long-lived donors relative to aged donors. Unsorted PBMC input precluded a conclusive naive versus antigen-experienced comparison.

The source material was blood. The origin of this receptor is a human donor in good health. The chain employs TRBV5-1 and TRBJ1-1, with a tentative D call TRBD1 (6 bases). CDR3 amino acids: CASILDSSGTEAFF. The CDR3 bases are TGCGCCAGCATCCTGGACAGTAGTGGAACTGAAGCTTTCTTT.